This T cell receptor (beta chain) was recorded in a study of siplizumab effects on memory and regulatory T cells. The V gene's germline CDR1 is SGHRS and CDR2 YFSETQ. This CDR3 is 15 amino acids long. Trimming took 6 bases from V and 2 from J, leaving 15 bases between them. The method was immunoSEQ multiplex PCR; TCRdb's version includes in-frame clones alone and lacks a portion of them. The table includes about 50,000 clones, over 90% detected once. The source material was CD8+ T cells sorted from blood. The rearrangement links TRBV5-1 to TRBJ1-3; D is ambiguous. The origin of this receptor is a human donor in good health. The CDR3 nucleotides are TGCGCCAGCACCCTCCTAGGAGAGCCTGGAAACACCATATATTTT. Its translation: CASTLLGEPGNTIYF.